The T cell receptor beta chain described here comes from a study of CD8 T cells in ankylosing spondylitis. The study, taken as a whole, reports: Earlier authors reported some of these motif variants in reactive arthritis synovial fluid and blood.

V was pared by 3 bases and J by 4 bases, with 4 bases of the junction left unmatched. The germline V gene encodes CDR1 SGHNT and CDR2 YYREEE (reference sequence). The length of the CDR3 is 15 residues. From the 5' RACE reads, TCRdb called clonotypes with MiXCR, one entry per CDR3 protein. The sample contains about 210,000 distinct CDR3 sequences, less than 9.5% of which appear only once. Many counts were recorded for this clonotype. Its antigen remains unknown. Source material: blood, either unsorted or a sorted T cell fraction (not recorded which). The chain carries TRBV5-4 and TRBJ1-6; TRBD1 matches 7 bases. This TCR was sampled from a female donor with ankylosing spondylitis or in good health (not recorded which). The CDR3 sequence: CASSSTGDYNSPLHF. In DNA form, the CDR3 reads TGTGCCAGCAGCTCCACAGGGGATTATAATTCACCCCTCCACTTT.